This T cell receptor beta chain was obtained from a study of blood T cell repertoires in COVID-19 (dated by TCRdb to 2018 to 2020). For context, the study as a whole: Collaborator samples came from the United States, Italy and Spain and covered acute and convalescent phases of COVID-19. The prospective study material was composed of cDNA or gDNA derived from T cells, B-cell-depleted T cells, or PBMCs. The dataset comprised deeply sampled blood TCRbeta repertoires from subjects exposed to, actively infected with, or recovered from COVID-19. The repertoires were released in a freely available public database meant as a resource for research on the immune response to SARS-CoV-2. Samples came from the ongoing ImmuneRACE study (first 160 participants) plus 1,254 subjects from 6 global collaborators. A de-identified subject ID, COVID-19 status, age in years and sex were almost always included in the sample metadata. HLA class I and class II types, where available, came from metadata supplied by the sample provider rather than from assay-based typing.

What the work shows at the level of the full study, not this receptor alone: How much clinical and demographic metadata was included differed by source and by participant, and the metadata was provided uncurated.

In the prospective study, participants were 18 to 89 years old, resided in 24 geographic areas of the United States, and were enrolled through a virtual design. Cohort assignment in the prospective study relied on participant-reported clinical history from a screening survey and a study questionnaire. A participant counted as exposed if, within 2 weeks of entering the study, that participant had been in contact with someone who had a PCR-confirmed or clinician-diagnosed COVID-19 case. Each participant in the prospective study had whole blood, serum and a nasopharyngeal or oropharyngeal swab collected by mobile phlebotomists. Participants in the prospective study had the option to provide additional blood draws and questionnaires over an approximately 2-month period. Blood samples from the prospective study were shipped frozen or at room temperature prior to DNA extraction. The CDR3 covers 14 residues, taking in both the cysteine and the phenylalanine. Only the CDR3 region is kept as DNA, spanning 42 bases read in frame from base 1. Trimming removed 5 bases from V and 8 bases from J, leaving 13 bases between the germline ends. CDR1 and CDR2, per the germline V gene (reference sequence), are LNHDA and SQIVND.

Worth noting for this clone: Its recognized antigen is unknown. Per-base quality was not reported, and no clone a single base away is much larger than it.

TCRbeta CDR3 regions were amplified from genomic DNA by means of the immunoSEQ Assay, a bias-controlled multiplex PCR. Per the authors' processing: Within the assay, amplification of reference gene primers was used to estimate how many nucleated cells each sample contained. Sequence reads were collapsed and filtered to measure the absolute abundance of every unique TCRbeta CDR3 rearrangement. For each sample, productive Simpson clonality was calculated by taking the square root of Simpson's diversity index across productive rearrangements. In its TCRdb copy, this immuneACCESS table keeps in-frame sequences only and misses some clones. Where compared with another copy, unresolved V genes explain less than half of these, and the others have no known cause. Clonal size and the V and J genes are those of that table, whereas D and trimming came from the DNA. For this sample the table gives approximately 300,000 clones, of which roughly 85% were detected only once. The ten biggest clones cover around 1.9% of the sample.

Sequenced sample: PBMCs or T cells enriched from blood (not recorded which). The clonotype was recovered from a woman under 40 who had been exposed to COVID-19. In this chain, TRBV19 is recombined with TRBJ1-6, and perhaps TRBD1 as D gene, on 6 matching bases. The CDR3: CASSPSTGYSPLHF. The DNA sequence is given as TGTGCCAGTAGTCCATCAACAGGGTATTCACCCCTCCACTTT.